What follows are 21 T cell receptor beta chains derived from one specimen sequenced in a study of T cells in Graves' hyperthyroidism and ophthalmopathy (dated by TCRdb to the late 2010s). Library method: multiplex PCR. Reads for this sample came from an Illumina HiSeq 2000. The TCR beta CDR3 regions were amplified from the RNA transcripts. For the first round of RT-PCR on the TCR CDR3, the HTBI primer set was used together with the Qiagen OneStep RT-PCR kit. TCRdb reanalyzed the raw reads on its own, using fastp at Q25 for trimming and MiXCR for clone calling, and kept in-frame beta chains. Here each entry gathers all rows of one CDR3 protein and keeps the most common genes and DNA. The table for this sample lists approximately 400,000 distinct CDR3 sequences; around 14% of them were counted only once. Of the sample, about 33% is held by the ten largest clones. Sequences were obtained from blood. The source of these receptors is a woman in her twenties or thirties with Graves' hyperthyroidism.

This clonotype was seen a few times. The J gene is TRBJ1-2, the V gene TRBV6-1; D may be TRBD1 (6 bases). The CDR3 is 17 residues long. With 5 bases removed from V and 3 bases from J, the gap between germline ends came to 22 bases. The germline V gene has CDR1 MNHNS and CDR2 SASEGT. This CDR3 is CASSSDRTPRFDYGYTF. CDR3 nucleotide sequence: TGTGCCAGCAGTTCTGACAGGACCCCCCGTTTTGACTATGGCTACACCTTC.

This clonotype has a count of ten or more. The chain joins TRBV11-2 to TRBJ2-3; D may correspond to TRBD1 or TRBD2 (6 bases each). The CDR3 consists of 15 residues. Germline V gene data show CDR1 as SGHAT and CDR2 as FQNNGV. The V end lost 1 base, the J end lost 3 bases, and 11 bases lay between the germline ends. The CDR3 loop reads CASSLGRGRTDTQYF. The DNA for the CDR3 is TGTGCCAGCAGCTTAGGCCGGGGGCGAACAGATACGCAGTATTTT.

This clonotype was seen just once. This chain connects TRBV19 to TRBJ1-6; D not certain. Germline CDR1 reads LNHDA; CDR2 reads SQIVND (reference sequence). The CDR3 spans 15 residues. V was cut by 7 bases and J by 0 bases, with 10 bases left in between. The CDR3 reads CASTDLSSYNSPLHF. For the CDR3, the DNA is TGTGCCAGTACCGACCTAAGCTCCTATAATTCACCCCTCCACTTT.

This clonotype was detected a few times. The rearrangement joins TRBV19 to TRBJ2-2; 12 nucleotides agree with TRBD2. The CDR3 totals 17 residues. Germline-derived CDR1 and CDR2 are LNHDA and SQIVND (reference sequence). Trimming took 5 bases from V and 2 from J; bases not matched to a gene: 6. The CDR3 nucleotides read TGTGCCAGTAGTGAGCGACTAGCGGGAGATAACACCGGGGAGCTGTTTTTT. Protein: CASSERLAGDNTGELFF.

J is TRBJ2-3 and V is TRBV6-5; D remains ambiguous. The V end lost 0 bases, the J end lost 6 bases, and 7 bases lay between the germline ends. Per the germline V gene, CDR1 is MNHEY and CDR2 is SVGAGI. The CDR3 contains 13 residues. The CDR3 sequence: CASSYSIGDTQYF. Written as DNA, the CDR3 is TGTGCCAGCAGTTACTCGATCGGGGATACGCAGTATTTT.

This clonotype was seen repeatedly, ten times or more. This chain connects TRBV2 to TRBJ1-1; possible D gene TRBD1, 6 bases. V was clipped by 7 bases and J by 3 bases, with 9 bases between them. The CDR3 consists of 12 residues. Per germline, CDR1 SNHLY and CDR2 FYNNEI. The CDR3 coding sequence is TGTGCCAGCACAGGGGAGGACACTGAAGCTTTCTTT. It encodes CASTGEDTEAFF.

A note on this clonotype: The junction shows a germline mismatch at one end, possibly a read error. The chain has TRBV5-1 and TRBJ2-1; no clear D. The germline V gene encodes CDR1 SGHRS and CDR2 YFSETQ. The CDR3 length is 13 residues. The CDR3 nucleotides read TGCGCCAGCAGCTTGGACAGCTACAATGAGCAGCTCTTC. It specifies CASSLDSYNEQLF.

This clonotype has at least ten counts. V and J are TRBV2 and TRBJ2-2; 7 bases are a match to TRBD1. This CDR3 contains 14 residues. V lost 7 bases, J lost 1 base, and 3 bases stayed unmatched. CDR1 and CDR2 from the germline V gene are SNHLY and FYNNEI. CDR3 amino acids: CASTRQGNTGELFF. DNA of the CDR3: TGTGCCAGCACCAGACAGGGGAACACCGGGGAGCTGTTTTTT.

The V and J genes are TRBV9 and TRBJ2-2; perhaps TRBD1 as D (6 bases). The germline gives CDR1 SGDLS, CDR2 YYNGEE. CDR3 length equals 14 residues. Trimming cost V 1 base and J 6 bases, with 10 bases left between them. As DNA, the CDR3 is TGTGCCAGCAGCGTAAATTCAGGGGCCGGGGAGCTGTTTTTT. Its translation: CASSVNSGAGELFF.

J is TRBJ1-5 and V is TRBV7-9, with TRBD1 as a possible D gene (6 bases). V lost 0 bases, J lost 11 bases, and 17 bases lay in between. Germline-derived CDR1 and CDR2 are SEHNR and FQNEAQ (reference sequence). The CDR3 sequence is 15 residues long. The CDR3 DNA reads as TGTGCCAGCAGCTTAGCGGAGGGGGGCCTCGGGTCCCAGCATTTT. Translating gives CASSLAEGGLGSQHF.

The J gene is TRBJ2-1, the V gene TRBV11-3; 14 bases are a match to TRBD2. Trimming took 6 bases from V and 8 from J; bases not matched to a gene: 12. The CDR3 totals 17 residues. Germline-derived CDR1 and CDR2 are SGHNT and YENEEA. The CDR3 DNA reads as TGTGCCAGCAGTTCCCCGGGACTAGCGGGAGCTTACGATGAGCAGTTCTTC. Translated: CASSSPGLAGAYDEQFF.

This clonotype came up many times. The V call is TRBV6-2 or TRBV6-3, the J call TRBJ2-7; perhaps TRBD2 as D (5 bases). This CDR3 is 19 amino acids long. V was cut by 2 bases and J by 3 bases, with 26 bases left in between. From germline, CDR1 is MNHEY and CDR2 SVGEGT. CDR3 nucleotide sequence: TGTGCCAGCAGTTACGCGAGATCGGGGTGGATCACAGCTTACTACGAGCAGTACTTC. Translated, it gives CASSYARSGWITAYYEQYF.

This clonotype showed up just a few times. This clone may be a read error of a much larger clone one base away. The chain is built from TRBV7-3 and TRBJ2-1, with D possibly matching TRBD2 (5 bases). Germline assignment: CDR1 SGHTA and CDR2 FQGTGA. The CDR3 extends over 15 amino acids. The CDR3 bases are TGTGCCGGCAGCTTAACCCGGGGCTCCTACAATGAGCAGTTCTTC. The encoded protein is CAGSLTRGSYNEQFF. Drawing the rest from reference TRBV7-3 and TRBJ2-1, the complete variable domain is GAGVSQTPSNKVTEKGKYVELRCDPISGHTALYWYRQSLGQGPEFLIYFQGTGAADDSGLPNDRFFAVRPEGSVSTLKIQRTERGDSAVYLCAGSLTRGSYNEQFFGPGTRLTVL.

This clonotype occurred many times. The rearrangement uses TRBV5-5 and TRBJ2-3; 12 nucleotides agree with TRBD2. The ends lost 4 bases at V and 1 base at J; junction bases unmatched: 7. Per the germline V gene, CDR1 is SGHKS and CDR2 is YYEKEE (reference sequence). The CDR3 has 17 residues. This CDR3 is CASSIETSGRGTDTQYF. CDR3 DNA: TGTGCCAGCAGCATCGAGACTAGCGGGAGAGGCACAGATACGCAGTATTTT.

The V call is TRBV20-1, the J call TRBJ1-2; 12 positions agree with TRBD1. The V and J ends lost 6 bases and 5 bases, in that order; junction bases with no gene match: 7. Germline V CDR1 and CDR2: DFQATT, SNEGSKA (reference sequence). The CDR3 consists of 14 residues. As DNA, the CDR3 is TGCAGTGCGTTAGGGGGACAGGGGGCTTATGGCTACACCTTC. It encodes CSALGGQGAYGYTF.

This clonotype was recorded many times. The chain links TRBV2 to TRBJ2-1; D perhaps matches TRBD1 (6 bases). Trimming took off 8 bases at V and 0 bases at J, with 17 bases between the two ends. The CDR3 extends over 16 amino acids. Germline CDR1 reads SNHLY; CDR2 reads FYNNEI. The CDR3: CASGPPTGSSYNEQFF. CDR3 nucleotide sequence: TGTGCCAGCGGACCGCCTACAGGGTCCTCCTACAATGAGCAGTTCTTC. The full variable domain, completed using reference TRBV2 and TRBJ2-1, is EPEVTQTPSHQVTQMGQEVILRCVPISNHLYFYWYRQILGQKVEFLVSFYNNEISEKSEIFDDQFSVERPDGSNFTLKIRSTKLEDSAMYFCASGPPTGSSYNEQFFGPGTRLTVL.

V and J are TRBV24-1 and TRBJ2-2, with TRBD2 identical over 8 bases. The CDR3 has 16 residues. V lost 3 bases and J lost 6; bases outside the gene matches: 8. Germline loops: CDR1 KGHDR, CDR2 SFDVKD. In DNA, the CDR3 is TGTGCCACCAGTGATGCTACAACGGGACTAGCCGGGGAGCTGTTTTTT. It encodes CATSDATTGLAGELFF.

This clonotype came up many times. The rearrangement links TRBV2 to TRBJ2-1; D call uncertain. The ends were cut back, 6 bases at V and 6 bases at J, with 9 bases in the middle. Per germline, CDR1 SNHLY and CDR2 FYNNEI. The CDR3 covers 12 residues. CDR3 amino acids: CASRPQSNEQFF. In nucleotides, the CDR3 is TGTGCCAGCAGGCCCCAGAGCAATGAGCAGTTCTTC.

The sample holds many counts of this clonotype. The chain combines TRBV24-1 with TRBJ2-7; D is ambiguous. CDR1 and CDR2 from the germline V gene are KGHDR and SFDVKD. Trimming left V 2 bases short and J 5 bases short, with 6 bases between. The CDR3 is 12 residues long. The CDR3 reads CATSDSANEQYF. CDR3 DNA sequence: TGTGCCACCAGTGATTCGGCCAACGAGCAGTACTTC.

This clonotype was counted at least ten times. The chain couples TRBV20-1 to TRBJ2-1; D perhaps matches TRBD1 (7 bases). This CDR3 region has 15 residues. Germline CDR1 DFQATT, CDR2 SNEGSKA (reference sequence). V lost 2 bases, J lost 2 bases, and 13 bases lay in between. CDR3 nucleotide sequence: TGCAGTGCTAGACAGGGGGGACAAGCCTACAATGAGCAGTTCTTC. Translation gives CSARQGGQAYNEQFF.

The chain carries TRBV19 and TRBJ2-7, with TRBD2 as a possible D gene (5 bases). V gave up 4 bases and J gave up 6 bases, with 25 bases separating them. Germline values: CDR1 LNHDA, CDR2 SQIVND (reference sequence). The CDR3 length is 17 residues. CDR3 sequence: CASSNLRPTGTPGEQYF. The CDR3 coding sequence is TGTGCCAGTAGTAACCTAAGACCAACGGGAACCCCGGGCGAGCAGTACTTC.